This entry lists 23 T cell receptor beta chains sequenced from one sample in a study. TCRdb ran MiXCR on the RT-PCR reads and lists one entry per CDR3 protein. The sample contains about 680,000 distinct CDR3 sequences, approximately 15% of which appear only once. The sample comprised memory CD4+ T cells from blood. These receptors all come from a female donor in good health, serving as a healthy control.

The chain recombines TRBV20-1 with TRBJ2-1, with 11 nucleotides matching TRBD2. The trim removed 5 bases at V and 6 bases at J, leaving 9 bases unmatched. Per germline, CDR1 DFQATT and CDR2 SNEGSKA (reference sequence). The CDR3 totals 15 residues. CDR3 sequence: CSAFSGGATSNEQFF. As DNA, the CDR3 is TGCAGTGCTTTTAGCGGGGGGGCTACCTCCAATGAGCAGTTCTTC.

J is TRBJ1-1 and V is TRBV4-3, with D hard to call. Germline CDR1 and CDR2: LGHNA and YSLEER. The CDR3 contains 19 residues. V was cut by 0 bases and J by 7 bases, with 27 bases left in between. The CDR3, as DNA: TGCGCCAGCAGCCAAGATGTTTCGGGGAGAGGGAGGGAAAGGGATGAAGCTTTCTTT. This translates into CASSQDVSGRGRERDEAFF.

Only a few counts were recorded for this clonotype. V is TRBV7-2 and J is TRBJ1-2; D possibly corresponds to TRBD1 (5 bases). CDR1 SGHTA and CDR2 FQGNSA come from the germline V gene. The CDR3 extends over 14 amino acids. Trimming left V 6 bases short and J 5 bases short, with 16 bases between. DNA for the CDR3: TGTGCCAGCAGTTACACGGACACAGGATATGGCTACACCTTC. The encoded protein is CASSYTDTGYGYTF.

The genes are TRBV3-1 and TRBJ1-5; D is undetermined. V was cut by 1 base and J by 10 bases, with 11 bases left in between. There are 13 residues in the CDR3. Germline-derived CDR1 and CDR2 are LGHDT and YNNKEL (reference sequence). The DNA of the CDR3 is TGTGCCAGCAGCCAAGGTCCGATCAGCCCCCAGCATTTT. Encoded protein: CASSQGPISPQHF.

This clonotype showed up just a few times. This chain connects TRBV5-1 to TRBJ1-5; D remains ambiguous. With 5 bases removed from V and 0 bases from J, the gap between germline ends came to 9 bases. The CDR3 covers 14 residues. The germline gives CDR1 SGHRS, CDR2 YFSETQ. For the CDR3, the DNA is TGCGCCAGCAGAGTCGACGGTAGCAATCAGCCCCAGCATTTT. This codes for CASRVDGSNQPQHF.

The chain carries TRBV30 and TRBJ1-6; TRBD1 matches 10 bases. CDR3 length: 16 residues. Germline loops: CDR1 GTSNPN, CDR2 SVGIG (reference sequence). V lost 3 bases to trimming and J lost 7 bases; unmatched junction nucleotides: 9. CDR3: CAWSRDRGSGNSPLHF. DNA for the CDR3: TGTGCCTGGAGCAGGGACAGGGGAAGTGGCAATTCACCCCTCCACTTT.

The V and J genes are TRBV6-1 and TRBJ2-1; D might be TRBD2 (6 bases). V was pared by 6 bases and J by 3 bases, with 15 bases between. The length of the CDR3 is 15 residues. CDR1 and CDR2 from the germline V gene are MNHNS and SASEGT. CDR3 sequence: CASRAPSGDYNEQFF. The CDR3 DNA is TGTGCCAGCAGGGCGCCGTCGGGGGACTACAATGAGCAGTTCTTC.

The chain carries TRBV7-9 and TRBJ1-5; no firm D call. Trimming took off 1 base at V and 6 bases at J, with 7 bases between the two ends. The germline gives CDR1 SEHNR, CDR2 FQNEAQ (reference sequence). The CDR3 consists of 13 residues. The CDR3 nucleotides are TGTGCCAGCAGCTTAGGGTTCAGTCAGCCCCAGCATTTT. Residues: CASSLGFSQPQHF.

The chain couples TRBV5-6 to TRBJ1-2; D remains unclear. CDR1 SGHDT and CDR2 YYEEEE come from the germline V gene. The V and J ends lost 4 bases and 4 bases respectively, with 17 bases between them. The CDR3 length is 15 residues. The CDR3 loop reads CASSKYRVKTYGYTF. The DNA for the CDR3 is TGTGCCAGCAGCAAGTACCGGGTTAAGACCTATGGCTACACCTTC.

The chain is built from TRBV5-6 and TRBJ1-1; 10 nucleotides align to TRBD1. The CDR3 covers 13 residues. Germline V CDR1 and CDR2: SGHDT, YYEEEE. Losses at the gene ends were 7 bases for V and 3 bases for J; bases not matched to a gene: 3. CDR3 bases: TGTGCCAGCGGGGACAGGGGTTACACTGAAGCTTTCTTT. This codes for CASGDRGYTEAFF.

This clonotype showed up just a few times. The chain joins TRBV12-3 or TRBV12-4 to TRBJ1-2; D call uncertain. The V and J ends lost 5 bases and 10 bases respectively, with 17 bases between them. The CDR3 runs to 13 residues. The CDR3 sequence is CASSRTAVKDYTF. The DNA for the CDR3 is TGTGCCAGCAGTCGTACAGCCGTCAAAGACTACACCTTC.

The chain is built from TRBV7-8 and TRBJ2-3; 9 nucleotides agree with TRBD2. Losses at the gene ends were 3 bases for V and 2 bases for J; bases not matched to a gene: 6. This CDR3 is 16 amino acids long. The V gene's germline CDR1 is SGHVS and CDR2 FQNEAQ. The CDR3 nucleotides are TGTGCCAGCAGCTTGACCAGCGGGGGGTACACAGATACGCAGTATTTT. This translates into CASSLTSGGYTDTQYF.

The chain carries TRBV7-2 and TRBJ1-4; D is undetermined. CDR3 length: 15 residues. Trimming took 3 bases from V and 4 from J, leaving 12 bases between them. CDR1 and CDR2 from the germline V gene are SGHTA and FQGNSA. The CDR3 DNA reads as TGTGCCAGCAGCTTGGACGGCGTGGGTAATGAAAAACTGTTTTTT. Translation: CASSLDGVGNEKLFF. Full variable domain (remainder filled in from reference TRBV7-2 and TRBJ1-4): GAGVSQSPSNKVTEKGKDVELRCDPISGHTALYWYRQSLGQGLEFLIYFQGNSAPDKSGLPSDRFSAERTGGSVSTLTIQRTQQEDSAVYLCASSLDGVGNEKLFFGSGTQLSVL.

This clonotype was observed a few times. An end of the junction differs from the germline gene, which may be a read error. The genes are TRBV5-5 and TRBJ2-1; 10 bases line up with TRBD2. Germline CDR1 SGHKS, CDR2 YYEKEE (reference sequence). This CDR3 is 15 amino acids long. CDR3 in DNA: TGTTCCAGCAGCTTCGTTGGACTAGCGGACTATGAGCAGTTCTTC. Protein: CSSSFVGLADYEQFF. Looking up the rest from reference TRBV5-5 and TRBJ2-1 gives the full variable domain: DAGVTQSPTHLIKTRGQQVTLRCSPISGHKSVSWYQQVLGQGPQFIFQYYEKEERGRGNFPDRFSARQFPNYSSELNVNALLLGDSALYLCSSSFVGLADYEQFFGPGTRLTVL.

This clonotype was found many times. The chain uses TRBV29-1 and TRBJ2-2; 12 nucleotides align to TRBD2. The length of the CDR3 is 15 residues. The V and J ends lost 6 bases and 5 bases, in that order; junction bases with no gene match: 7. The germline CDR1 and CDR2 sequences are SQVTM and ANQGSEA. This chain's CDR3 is CSVPILAGGTGELFF. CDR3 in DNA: TGCAGCGTACCAATACTAGCGGGAGGTACCGGGGAGCTGTTTTTT.

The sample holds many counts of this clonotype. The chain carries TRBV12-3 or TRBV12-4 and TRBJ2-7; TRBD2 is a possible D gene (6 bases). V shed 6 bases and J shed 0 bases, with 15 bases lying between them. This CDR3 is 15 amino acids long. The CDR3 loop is CASRQREISSYEQYF. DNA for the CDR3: TGTGCCAGCAGACAACGGGAGATCAGCTCCTACGAGCAGTACTTC.

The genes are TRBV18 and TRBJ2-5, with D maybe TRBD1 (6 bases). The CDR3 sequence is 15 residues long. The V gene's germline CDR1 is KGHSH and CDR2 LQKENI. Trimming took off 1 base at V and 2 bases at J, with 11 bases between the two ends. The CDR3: CASSPRTVTQETQYF. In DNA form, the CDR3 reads TGTGCCAGCTCACCACGGACAGTTACACAAGAGACCCAGTACTTC.

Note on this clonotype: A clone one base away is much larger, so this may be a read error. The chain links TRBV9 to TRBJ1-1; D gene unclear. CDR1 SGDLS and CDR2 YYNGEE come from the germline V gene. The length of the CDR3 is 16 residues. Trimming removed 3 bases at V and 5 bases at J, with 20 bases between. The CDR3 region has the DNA TGTGCCAGCAGCGCCCGCCCCGGGCTCTCGAAAACTGAAGCTTTCTTT. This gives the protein CASSARPGLSKTEAFF.

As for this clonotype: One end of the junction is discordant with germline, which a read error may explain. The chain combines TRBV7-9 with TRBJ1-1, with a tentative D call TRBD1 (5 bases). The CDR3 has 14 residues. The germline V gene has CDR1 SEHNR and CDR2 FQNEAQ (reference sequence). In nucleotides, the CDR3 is TGTGCCAGCAGATTAGGTGAGGGGAGGGGTGAAGCTTTCTTT. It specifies CASRLGEGRGEAFF.

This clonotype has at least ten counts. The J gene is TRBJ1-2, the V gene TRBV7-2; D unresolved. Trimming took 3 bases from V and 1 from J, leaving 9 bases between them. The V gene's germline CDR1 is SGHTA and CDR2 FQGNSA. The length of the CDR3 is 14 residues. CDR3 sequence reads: CASSFLGLNYGYTF. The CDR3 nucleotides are TGTGCCAGCAGCTTTTTGGGTCTTAACTATGGCTACACCTTC.

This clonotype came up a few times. The DNA for the CDR3 is TGTGCCAGCAGCTACGGTCGGGACTATGGCTACACCTTC. Its protein product is CASSYGRDYGYTF. The chain combines TRBV12-3 or TRBV12-4 with TRBJ1-2; D is undetermined. The V end lost 6 bases, the J end lost 3 bases, and 11 bases lay between the germline ends. The CDR3 is 13 amino acids.

DNA of the CDR3: TGTGCCAGTGGACTTCAGGGGAACTATGGCTACACCTTC. It is translated as CASGLQGNYGYTF. The chain combines TRBV19 with TRBJ1-2, with D possibly TRBD1 on 6 matching bases. Per the germline V gene, CDR1 is LNHDA and CDR2 is SQIVND (reference sequence). Trimming cost V 8 bases and J 2 bases, with 12 bases left between them. The CDR3 extends over 13 amino acids.

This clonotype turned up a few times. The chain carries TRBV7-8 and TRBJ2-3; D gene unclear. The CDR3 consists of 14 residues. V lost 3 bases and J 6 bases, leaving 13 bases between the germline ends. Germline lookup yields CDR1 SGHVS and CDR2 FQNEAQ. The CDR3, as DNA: TGTGCCAGCAGCTTGGAGTGGGAATCCGATACGCAGTATTTT. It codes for CASSLEWESDTQYF.